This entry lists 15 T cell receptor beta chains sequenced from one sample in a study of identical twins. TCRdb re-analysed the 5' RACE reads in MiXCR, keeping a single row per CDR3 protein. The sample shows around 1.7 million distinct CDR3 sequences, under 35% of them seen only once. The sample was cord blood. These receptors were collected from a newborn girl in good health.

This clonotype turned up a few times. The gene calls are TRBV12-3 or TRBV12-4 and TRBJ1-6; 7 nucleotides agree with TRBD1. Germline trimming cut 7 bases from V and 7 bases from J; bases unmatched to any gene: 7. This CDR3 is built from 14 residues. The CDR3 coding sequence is TGTGCCAGCACCCCGGGACAGTGGAATTCACCCCTCCACTTT. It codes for CASTPGQWNSPLHF.

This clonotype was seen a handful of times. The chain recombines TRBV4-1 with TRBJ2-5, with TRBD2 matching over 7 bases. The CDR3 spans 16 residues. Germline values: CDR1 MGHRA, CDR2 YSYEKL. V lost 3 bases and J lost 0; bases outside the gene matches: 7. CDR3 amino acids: CASSQPGTIDQETQYF. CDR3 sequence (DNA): TGCGCCAGCAGCCAGCCCGGGACTATTGACCAAGAGACCCAGTACTTC.

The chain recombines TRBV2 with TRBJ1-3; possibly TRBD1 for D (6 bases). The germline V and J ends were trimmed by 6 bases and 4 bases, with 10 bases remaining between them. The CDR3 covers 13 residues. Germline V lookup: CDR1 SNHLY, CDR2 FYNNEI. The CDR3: CASSPGVGNTIYF. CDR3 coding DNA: TGTGCCAGCAGCCCAGGGGTCGGAAACACCATATATTTT.

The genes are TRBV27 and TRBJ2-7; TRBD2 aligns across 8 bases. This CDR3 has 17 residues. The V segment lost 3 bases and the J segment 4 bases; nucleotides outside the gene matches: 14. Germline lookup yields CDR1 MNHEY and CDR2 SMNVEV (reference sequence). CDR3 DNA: TGTGCCAGCAGTTTCGGCCTAGCGGGCTCCACCTATTACGAGCAGTACTTC. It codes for CASSFGLAGSTYYEQYF.

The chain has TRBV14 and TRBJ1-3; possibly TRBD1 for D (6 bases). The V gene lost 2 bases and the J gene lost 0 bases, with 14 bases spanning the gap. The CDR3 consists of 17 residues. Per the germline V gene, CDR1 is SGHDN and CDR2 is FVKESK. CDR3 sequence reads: CASSQPTGPSSGNTIYF. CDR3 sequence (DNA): TGTGCCAGCAGCCAACCGACAGGCCCTAGCTCTGGAAACACCATATATTTT. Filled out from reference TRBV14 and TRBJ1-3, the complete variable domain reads EAGVTQFPSHSVIEKGQTVTLRCDPISGHDNLYWYRRVMGKEIKFLLHFVKESKQDESGMPNNRFLAERTGGTYSTLKVQPAELEDSGVYFCASSQPTGPSSGNTIYFGEGSWLTVV.

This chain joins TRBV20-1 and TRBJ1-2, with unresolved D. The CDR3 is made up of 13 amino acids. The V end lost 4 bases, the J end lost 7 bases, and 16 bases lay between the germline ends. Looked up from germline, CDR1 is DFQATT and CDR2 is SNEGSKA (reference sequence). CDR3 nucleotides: TGCAGTGCTAAATCCCACAAGAGCGGTGGCTACACCTTC. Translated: CSAKSHKSGGYTF.

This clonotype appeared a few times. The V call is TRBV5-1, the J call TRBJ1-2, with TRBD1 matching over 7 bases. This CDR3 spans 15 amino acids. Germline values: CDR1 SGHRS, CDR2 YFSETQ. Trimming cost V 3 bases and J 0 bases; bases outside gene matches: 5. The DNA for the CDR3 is TGCGCCAGCAGCTCCACAGGGGCCCCTAACTATGGCTACACCTTC. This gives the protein CASSSTGAPNYGYTF.

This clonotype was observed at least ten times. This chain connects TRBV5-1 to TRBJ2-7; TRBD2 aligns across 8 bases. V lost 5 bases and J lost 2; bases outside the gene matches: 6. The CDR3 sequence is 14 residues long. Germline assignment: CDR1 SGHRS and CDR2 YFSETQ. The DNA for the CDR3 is TGCGCCAGCAGTGTGGCTAGCGGGCCCTACGAGCAGTACTTC. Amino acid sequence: CASSVASGPYEQYF.

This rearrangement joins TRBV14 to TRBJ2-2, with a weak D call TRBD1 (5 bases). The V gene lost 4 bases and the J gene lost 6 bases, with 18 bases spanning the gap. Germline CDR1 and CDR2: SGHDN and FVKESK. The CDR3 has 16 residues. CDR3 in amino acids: CASSRGPQKVAGELFF. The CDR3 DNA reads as TGTGCCAGCAGCCGGGGCCCCCAAAAGGTGGCCGGGGAGCTGTTTTTT.

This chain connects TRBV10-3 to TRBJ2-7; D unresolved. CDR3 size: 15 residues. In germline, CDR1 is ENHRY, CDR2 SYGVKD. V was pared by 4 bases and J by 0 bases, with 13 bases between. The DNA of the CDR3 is TGTGCCATCAGTGCAGGCCCCAGGAGCTCCTACGAGCAGTACTTC. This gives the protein CAISAGPRSSYEQYF.

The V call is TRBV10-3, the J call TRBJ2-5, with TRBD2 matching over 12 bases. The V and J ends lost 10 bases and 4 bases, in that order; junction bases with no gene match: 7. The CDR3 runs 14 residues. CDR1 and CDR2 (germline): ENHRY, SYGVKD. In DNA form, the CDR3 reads TGTGCCACCAGGACTAGCGGGATCGTAGAGACCCAGTACTTC. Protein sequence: CATRTSGIVETQYF.

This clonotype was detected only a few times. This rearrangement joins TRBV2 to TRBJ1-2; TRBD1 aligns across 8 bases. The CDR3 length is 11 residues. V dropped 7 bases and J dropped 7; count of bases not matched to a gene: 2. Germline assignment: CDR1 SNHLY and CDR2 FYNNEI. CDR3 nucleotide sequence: TGTGCCAGCACCACAGGGGGTGGCTACACCTTC. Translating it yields CASTTGGGYTF.

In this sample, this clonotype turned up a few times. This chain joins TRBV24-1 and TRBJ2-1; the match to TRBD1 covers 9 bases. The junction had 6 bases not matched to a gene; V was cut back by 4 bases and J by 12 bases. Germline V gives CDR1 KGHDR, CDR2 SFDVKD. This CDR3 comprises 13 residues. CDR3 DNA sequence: TGTGCCACCAGTGACTCCGGACAGGGGAGGCAGTTCTTC. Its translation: CATSDSGQGRQFF.

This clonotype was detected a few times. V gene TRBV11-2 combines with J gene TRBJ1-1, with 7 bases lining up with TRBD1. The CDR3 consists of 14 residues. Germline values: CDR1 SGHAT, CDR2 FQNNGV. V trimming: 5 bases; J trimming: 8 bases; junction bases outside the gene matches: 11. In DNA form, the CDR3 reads TGTGCCAGCAGCCGTGGACAGGCCTTTCGGGAAGCTTTCTTT. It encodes CASSRGQAFREAFF.

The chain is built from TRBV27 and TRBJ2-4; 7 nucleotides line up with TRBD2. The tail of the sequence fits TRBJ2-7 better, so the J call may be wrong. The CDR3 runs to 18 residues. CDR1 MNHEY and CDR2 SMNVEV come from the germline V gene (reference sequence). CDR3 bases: TGTGCCAGCAGTTTAAGAGGAACTCGCCGACTAGCATTGGTCGAGCAGTACTTC. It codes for CASSLRGTRRLALVEQYF.